The 27 T cell receptor beta chains below come from one sample, sequenced in a study of blood T cells in healthy people across ages. The second PCR ran about 7 to 12 cycles with a sample-barcoded 5' primer and J-beta primers. Each CDR3 protein gets one entry after TCRdb re-called the 5' RACE reads with MiXCR. In the table there are approximately 900,000 distinct CDR3 sequences, 48% of which are singletons. Sequenced material: blood. These receptor sequences come from a man aged 25-40 years in good health.

About this clonotype itself: At one of its ends the junction is not consistent with the germline gene, which may arise from a read error. The chain recombines TRBV25-1 with TRBJ1-4; 9 nucleotides align to TRBD1. This CDR3 is 15 amino acids long. Germline V CDR1 and CDR2: MGHDK, SYGVNS. DNA of the CDR3: TGTGCCAGCAGAGCCGGGACAGGGACGAATGAAGAACTGTTTTTT. Amino acid sequence: CASRAGTGTNEELFF.

This clonotype was observed a few times. The chain carries TRBV3-1 and TRBJ2-1, with TRBD1 as a possible D gene (7 bases). The CDR3 sequence is 14 residues long. The germline CDR1 and CDR2 sequences are LGHDT and YNNKEL (reference sequence). V was cut by 0 bases and J by 8 bases, with 11 bases left in between. In nucleotides, the CDR3 is TGTGCCAGCAGCCAAGAGGAGGGGGCGCATGAGCAGTTCTTC. It yields the protein CASSQEEGAHEQFF.

The chain joins TRBV20-1 to TRBJ2-1; 11 nucleotides align to TRBD2. The CDR3 is 16 amino acids. The trim removed 5 bases at V and 2 bases at J, leaving 8 bases unmatched. Germline-derived CDR1 and CDR2 are DFQATT and SNEGSKA (reference sequence). CDR3 sequence: CSALSLAGAAYNEQFF. For the CDR3, the DNA is TGCAGTGCTCTGTCACTAGCGGGGGCCGCCTACAATGAGCAGTTCTTC.

This chain connects TRBV14 to TRBJ2-1; unclear D gene. Germline V CDR1 and CDR2: SGHDN, FVKESK. Trimming removed 4 bases at V and 9 bases at J, with 7 bases between. The CDR3 extends over 11 amino acids. The CDR3 DNA sequence: TGTGCCAGCAGCCGACAAAGTGAGCAGTTCTTC. Translating it yields CASSRQSEQFF.

The rearrangement links TRBV15 to TRBJ1-3; 8 bases fit TRBD1. The CDR3 contains 16 residues. V dropped 8 bases and J dropped 0; count of bases not matched to a gene: 9. Germline-derived CDR1 and CDR2 are LNHNV and YYDKDF (reference sequence). The CDR3 coding sequence is TGTGCCACCCTTGCGCCAGGGGGCTCCTCTGGAAACACCATATATTTT. As protein: CATLAPGGSSGNTIYF.

Worth noting for this clonotype: A much larger clone differs by one base, so this may be a read error. The CDR3 loop reads CASSQERRGYGYTF. CDR3 DNA sequence: TGCGCCAGCAGCCAAGAGCGTCGGGGGTATGGCTACACCTTC. V usage is TRBV4-1 and J usage is TRBJ1-2, with D tentatively TRBD1 (5 bases). Per germline, CDR1 MGHRA and CDR2 YSYEKL. The CDR3 is 14 amino acids. V dropped 0 bases and J dropped 5 bases, with 10 bases sitting between them.

The rearrangement links TRBV20-1 to TRBJ2-7, with 7 bases that match TRBD1. The length of the CDR3 is 12 residues. V trimming: 3 bases; J trimming: 5 bases; junction bases outside the gene matches: 4. Germline lookup yields CDR1 DFQATT and CDR2 SNEGSKA (reference sequence). CDR3 amino acids: CSARPGQDEQYF. The CDR3 region has the DNA TGCAGTGCTAGGCCAGGACAGGACGAGCAGTACTTC.

This clonotype was counted only a few times. The V and J genes are TRBV27 and TRBJ2-5; D gene unclear. The J call may not be correct, given that the DNA end is closer to TRBJ2-7. This CDR3 is 15 amino acids long. Germline loops: CDR1 MNHEY, CDR2 SMNVEV (reference sequence). CDR3 loop: CASSLKYDSAYEQYF. CDR3 bases: TGTGCCAGCAGTTTAAAGTATGACTCAGCCTACGAGCAGTACTTC.

This clonotype appeared a few times. The DNA of the CDR3 is TGCGCCAGCAGCTGGACAGGAGCCAAAAACATTCAGTACTTC. Amino acids: CASSWTGAKNIQYF. This chain joins TRBV5-1 and TRBJ2-4; 7 bases are a match to TRBD1. The CDR3 extends over 14 amino acids. The V and J ends lost 3 bases and 0 bases, in that order; junction bases with no gene match: 0. Germline CDR1 reads SGHRS; CDR2 reads YFSETQ.

This clonotype was counted ten times or more. The chain links TRBV9 to TRBJ1-2, with 7 bases lining up with TRBD1. V was clipped by 0 bases and J by 5 bases; unmatched bases: 7. The CDR3 is 15 residues long. Germline CDR1 reads SGDLS; CDR2 reads YYNGEE. The DNA for the CDR3 is TGTGCCAGCAGCGTAGAATCAGGGGGTTGGTATGGCTACACCTTC. Its translation is CASSVESGGWYGYTF.

The chain couples TRBV6-2 or TRBV6-3 to TRBJ2-5; 10 positions agree with TRBD2. The germline gives CDR1 MNHEY, CDR2 SVGEGT. The CDR3 extends over 14 amino acids. V shed 2 bases and J 3 bases; nucleotides not matched to a gene: 0. CDR3 protein: CASSYGTSEETQYF. CDR3 coding DNA: TGTGCCAGCAGTTACGGGACTAGCGAAGAGACCCAGTACTTC.

As for this clonotype: A junction boundary mismatches the germline segment, possibly from a read error. The rearrangement links TRBV18 to TRBJ1-2; D is ambiguous. CDR3 length: 15 residues. Per germline, CDR1 KGHSH and CDR2 LQKENI. The CDR3 DNA sequence: TGTGCCAGCTCCCCACAACTAGGACCCTTTGATGGCTACACCTTC. As protein: CASSPQLGPFDGYTF.

This rearrangement joins TRBV25-1 to TRBJ2-5; a weak D match, TRBD1 (6 bases). V dropped 5 bases and J dropped 1 base, with 14 bases sitting between them. Germline V gene sequence: CDR1 MGHDK, CDR2 SYGVNS. The CDR3 contains 15 residues. CDR3 DNA sequence: TGTGCCAGCAGTCCTTCGGACAGACTCCAAGAGACCCAGTACTTC. Translating gives CASSPSDRLQETQYF. Based on the CDR3 plus reference TRBV25-1 and TRBJ2-5, the full variable domain is EADIYQTPRYLVIGTGKKITLECSQTMGHDKMYWYQQDPGMELHLIHYSYGVNSTEKGDLSSESTVSRIRTEHFPLTLESARPSHTSQYLCASSPSDRLQETQYFGPGTRLLVL.

This clonotype has only a few counts. This chain joins TRBV4-1 and TRBJ2-1, with 10 bases aligning to TRBD2. The CDR3 has 17 amino acids. Germline CDR1 reads MGHRA; CDR2 reads YSYEKL. The junction had 10 bases not matched to a gene; V was cut back by 5 bases and J by 3 bases. In DNA, the CDR3 is TGCGCCAGCAGCTCAGGAAGCGGGGGGGCTCACTACAATGAGCAGTTCTTC. It specifies CASSSGSGGAHYNEQFF.

In its sample, this clonotype was seen a few times. This rearrangement joins TRBV6-2 or TRBV6-3 to TRBJ2-2, with D uncertain. V lost 6 bases and J lost 0, with 11 bases in between. The CDR3 sequence is 15 residues long. CDR1 and CDR2 from the germline V gene are MNHEY and SVGEGT. DNA for the CDR3: TGTGCCAGCAGCCCTTCCCCAACGAACACCGGGGAGCTGTTTTTT. The encoded protein is CASSPSPTNTGELFF.

This clonotype occurred a few times. The chain links TRBV7-2 to TRBJ2-2; TRBD1 matches at 9 bases. CDR1 and CDR2 (germline): SGHTA, FQGNSA. The V and J ends lost 5 bases and 6 bases, in that order; junction bases with no gene match: 4. There are 14 residues in the CDR3. The CDR3 reads CASSVRQGAGELFF. Here the CDR3 DNA reads TGTGCCAGCAGCGTCCGACAGGGGGCCGGGGAGCTGTTTTTT.

This sequence joins TRBV18 and TRBJ1-1; 7 bases map to TRBD1. V shed 2 bases and J 2 bases; nucleotides not matched to a gene: 5. The CDR3 extends over 15 amino acids. Germline CDR1 is KGHSH and CDR2 is LQKENI. The CDR3 reads CASSPNRGQNTEAFF. The DNA of the CDR3 is TGTGCCAGCTCACCAAACAGGGGTCAAAACACTGAAGCTTTCTTT.

A single count supports this clonotype. The chain uses TRBV29-1 and TRBJ2-2; 7 positions agree with TRBD2. This CDR3 has 13 residues. Germline loops: CDR1 SQVTM, CDR2 ANQGSEA. Losses at the gene ends were 3 bases for V and 5 bases for J; bases not matched to a gene: 3. CDR3 sequence reads: CSVDGGVTGELFF. The CDR3 region has the DNA TGCAGCGTTGATGGGGGGGTAACCGGGGAGCTGTTTTTT.

This clonotype was seen many times. V gene TRBV6-1 combines with J gene TRBJ2-4, with TRBD1 identical over 8 bases. Germline CDR1 is MNHNS and CDR2 is SASEGT. The CDR3 covers 19 residues. Trimming at V came to 1 base and at J to 0 bases, leaving 11 bases not matched to a gene. This CDR3 is CASSEDQTGTGLAKNIQYF. The CDR3 bases are TGTGCCAGCAGTGAAGACCAGACGGGGACAGGACTAGCCAAAAACATTCAGTACTTC.

The rearrangement joins TRBV12-3 or TRBV12-4 to TRBJ2-7, with 12 bases matching TRBD1. The CDR3 spans 15 residues. The J segment lost 5 bases and the V segment lost 4 bases, leaving 6 bases of the junction unmatched. The CDR3: CASSYTGTGGDEQYF. CDR3 nucleotides: TGTGCCAGCAGTTACACCGGGACAGGGGGCGACGAGCAGTACTTC.

This clonotype turned up a few times. The chain links TRBV7-2 to TRBJ1-5; D might be TRBD1 (5 bases). V lost 7 bases, J lost 0 bases, and 13 bases lay in between. Per germline, CDR1 SGHTA and CDR2 FQGNSA. CDR3 length equals 15 residues. The CDR3 region has the DNA TGTGCCAGCACCGAGGGGTATGGTAGCAATCAGCCCCAGCATTTT. Residues: CASTEGYGSNQPQHF.

The J gene is TRBJ2-7, the V gene TRBV4-1, with 7 bases aligning to TRBD1. From germline, CDR1 is MGHRA and CDR2 YSYEKL. The CDR3 is 16 residues long. After removal of 5 bases from V and 2 bases from J, the junction contained 12 bases not matched to a gene. This chain's CDR3 is CASSDHTGTEAYEQYF. CDR3 DNA: TGCGCCAGCAGCGACCATACCGGGACAGAAGCCTACGAGCAGTACTTC.

V and J are TRBV11-3 and TRBJ2-3; 8 bases line up with TRBD1. With V trimmed by 8 bases and J by 1 base, 8 bases remained unmatched. Germline-derived CDR1 and CDR2 are SGHNT and YENEEA. CDR3 length: 15 amino acids. The CDR3 loop is CASPKDRVGTDTQYF. The CDR3 DNA reads TGTGCCAGCCCAAAGGACAGGGTTGGCACAGATACGCAGTATTTT.

This clonotype was observed a few times. This chain links TRBV5-4 with TRBJ2-6, with TRBD1 matching over 11 bases. Losses at the gene ends were 5 bases for V and 3 bases for J; bases not matched to a gene: 7. The germline CDR1 and CDR2 sequences are SGHNT and YYREEE (reference sequence). This CDR3 contains 17 residues. CDR3 sequence reads: CASRPGTGGFGANVLTF. CDR3 DNA sequence: TGTGCCAGCAGGCCCGGGACAGGGGGGTTTGGGGCCAACGTCCTGACTTTC. Combining the CDR3 with reference TRBV5-4 and TRBJ2-6 gives the whole variable domain ETGVTQSPTHLIKTRGQQVTLRCSSQSGHNTVSWYQQALGQGPQFIFQYYREEENGRGNFPPRFSGLQFPNYSSELNVNALELDDSALYLCASRPGTGGFGANVLTFGAGSRLTVL.

The chain is built from TRBV27 and TRBJ2-7; TRBD2 matches 7 bases. This CDR3 region has 14 residues. Germline CDR1 is MNHEY and CDR2 is SMNVEV (reference sequence). The ends lost 6 bases at V and 3 bases at J; junction bases unmatched: 8. CDR3 sequence (DNA): TGTGCCAGCAGGCCAGCGGGACGCTTCTACGAGCAGTACTTC. Translation: CASRPAGRFYEQYF.

This clonotype turned up a few times. The DNA for the CDR3 is TGTGCCAGCAGTCACAATCAGGTGTCGGATGGCTACACCTTC. Its protein is CASSHNQVSDGYTF. V usage is TRBV27 and J usage is TRBJ1-2, with D hard to call. Germline V lookup: CDR1 MNHEY, CDR2 SMNVEV (reference sequence). The CDR3 length is 14 residues. V gave up 5 bases and J gave up 6 bases, with 16 bases separating them.

The J gene is TRBJ2-7, the V gene TRBV4-1, with 10 bases that match TRBD1. Unmatched junction bases numbered 5, after V lost 0 bases and J lost 3 bases. Germline assignment: CDR1 MGHRA and CDR2 YSYEKL. This CDR3 is built from 16 residues. The CDR3: CASSQEWTGGVYEQYF. CDR3 nucleotide sequence: TGCGCCAGCAGCCAAGAATGGACAGGGGGGGTCTACGAGCAGTACTTC.